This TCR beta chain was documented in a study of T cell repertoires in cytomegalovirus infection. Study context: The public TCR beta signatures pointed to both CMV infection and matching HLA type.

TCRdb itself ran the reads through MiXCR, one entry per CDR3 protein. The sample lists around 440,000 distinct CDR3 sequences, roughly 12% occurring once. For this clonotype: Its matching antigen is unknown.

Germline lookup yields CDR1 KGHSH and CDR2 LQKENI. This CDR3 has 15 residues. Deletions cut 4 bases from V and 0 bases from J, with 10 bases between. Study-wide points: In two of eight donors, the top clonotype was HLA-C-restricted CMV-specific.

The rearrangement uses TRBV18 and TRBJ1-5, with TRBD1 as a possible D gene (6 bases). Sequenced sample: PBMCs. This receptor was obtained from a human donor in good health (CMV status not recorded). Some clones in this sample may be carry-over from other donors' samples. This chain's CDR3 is CASSQDSHSNQPQHF. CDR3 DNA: TGTGCCAGCTCACAGGACAGCCATAGCAATCAGCCCCAGCATTTT.